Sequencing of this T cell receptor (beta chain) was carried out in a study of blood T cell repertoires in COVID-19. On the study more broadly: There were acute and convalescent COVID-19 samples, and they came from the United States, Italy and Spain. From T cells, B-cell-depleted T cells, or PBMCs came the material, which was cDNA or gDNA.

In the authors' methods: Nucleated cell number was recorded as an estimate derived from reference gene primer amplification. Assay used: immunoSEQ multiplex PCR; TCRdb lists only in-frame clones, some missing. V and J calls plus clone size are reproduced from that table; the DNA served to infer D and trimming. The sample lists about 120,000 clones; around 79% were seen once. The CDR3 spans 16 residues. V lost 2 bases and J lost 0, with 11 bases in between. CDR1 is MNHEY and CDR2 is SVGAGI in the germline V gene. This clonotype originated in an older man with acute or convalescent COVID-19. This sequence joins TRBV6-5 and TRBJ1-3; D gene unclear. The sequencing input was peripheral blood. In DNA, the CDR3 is TGTGCCAGCAGTTACGGCAGAATCGACTCTGGAAACACCATATATTTT. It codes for CASSYGRIDSGNTIYF.